A single sample is the source of the 30 T cell receptor beta chains below, sequenced in a study of beta chain features in type 1 diabetes. Study conclusions and caveats: People with Type 1 diabetes carried modestly yet significantly shorter TCRB CDR3s in all four CD4+ subsets.

All of the isolated RNA was reverse transcribed, so expressed TCRB transcripts were sequenced. Using immunoSEQ multiplex PCR, the repertoire was profiled, and TCRdb retains in-frame clones only, with some absent. The sample records 600,000 to 700,000 clones, roughly 12% being singletons. The antigens of these receptors remain unknown. The sequenced material came from naive CD4+ T cells from blood. Every receptor here comes from a young man with type 1 diabetes.

This clone came up a few times. The rearrangement uses TRBV9 and TRBJ1-3; D remains unclear. The CDR3 runs to 14 residues. CDR1 and CDR2 (germline): SGDLS, YYNGEE. Trimming removed 4 bases from V and 4 bases from J, with 12 bases in between. The CDR3 DNA reads as TGTGCCAGCAGCTACGATCTCTCCGGAAACACCATATATTTT. Translated: CASSYDLSGNTIYF.

As regards this clone: The sample has other DNA sequences that encode this CDR3 too. The chain employs TRBV7-2 and TRBJ1-4; no clear D. V was shortened by 2 bases and J by 5 bases, with 0 bases between the two germline ends. The germline gives CDR1 SGHTA, CDR2 FQGNSA. CDR3 length: 11 residues. The CDR3 here is CASSLNEKLFF. In nucleotides, the CDR3 is TGTGCCAGCAGCTTAAATGAAAAACTGTTTTTT.

The chain uses TRBV4-1 and TRBJ2-7; the D is unclear. Germline lookup yields CDR1 MGHRA and CDR2 YSYEKL. Trimming removed 1 base at V and 3 bases at J, with 19 bases between. The CDR3 is made up of 17 amino acids. CDR3 amino acids: CASSQVFGQASIYEQYF. The CDR3 bases are TGCGCCAGCAGCCAAGTATTCGGGCAGGCCTCGATCTACGAGCAGTACTTC.

This chain links TRBV2 with TRBJ2-3; a weak D match, TRBD1 (6 bases). Trimming pared 10 bases from V and 5 bases from J, leaving 13 bases between. Germline lookup yields CDR1 SNHLY and CDR2 FYNNEI. The length of the CDR3 is 12 residues. The CDR3 is CATRQAEDTQYF. The CDR3 DNA sequence: TGTGCCACCCGACAGGCGGAAGATACGCAGTATTTT.

This chain links TRBV27 with TRBJ2-1, with a tentative D call TRBD1 (6 bases). V gave up 8 bases and J gave up 0 bases, with 17 bases separating them. CDR1 is MNHEY, CDR2 SMNVEV, per germline (reference sequence). This CDR3 spans 16 amino acids. The CDR3, as DNA: TGTGCCAGCTTTCGAACCAGGGGCAGCTCCTACAATGAGCAGTTCTTC. It encodes CASFRTRGSSYNEQFF.

The chain links TRBV9 to TRBJ2-7; 9 positions match TRBD1. The CDR3 contains 17 residues. With 2 bases clipped from V and 6 bases from J, the junction kept 15 bases outside the gene matches. Germline assignment: CDR1 SGDLS and CDR2 YYNGEE. The CDR3: CASSVNPGGQGLSEQYF. CDR3 nucleotides: TGTGCCAGCAGCGTGAACCCCGGGGGACAGGGTTTAAGCGAGCAGTACTTC. Based on the CDR3 plus reference TRBV9 and TRBJ2-7, the full variable domain is DSGVTQTPKHLITATGQRVTLRCSPRSGDLSVYWYQQSLDQGLQFLIQYYNGEERAKGNILERFSAQQFPDLHSELNLSSLELGDSALYFCASSVNPGGQGLSEQYFGPGTRLTVT.

The rearrangement uses TRBV9 and TRBJ2-2; 7 bases align to TRBD1. V trimming: 4 bases; J trimming: 4 bases; junction bases outside the gene matches: 4. CDR3 size: 14 residues. Germline loops: CDR1 SGDLS, CDR2 YYNGEE. This chain's CDR3 is CASSRTGSTGELFF. Here the CDR3 DNA reads TGTGCCAGCAGCCGGACAGGCAGCACCGGGGAGCTGTTTTTT.

The V gene is TRBV7-9, the J gene TRBJ1-5, with a weak D call TRBD1 (5 bases). The CDR3 spans 14 residues. Per germline, CDR1 SEHNR and CDR2 FQNEAQ (reference sequence). The V and J ends lost 2 bases and 5 bases respectively, with 10 bases between them. The CDR3 region has the DNA TGTGCCAGCAGCTTATCTACGGGGGATCAGCCCCAGCATTTT. The encoded protein is CASSLSTGDQPQHF.

The chain is built from TRBV5-1 and TRBJ2-2; D may be TRBD1 or TRBD2 (5 bases each). CDR3 size: 15 residues. The V and J ends lost 9 bases and 0 bases respectively, with 15 bases between them. From germline, CDR1 is SGHRS and CDR2 YFSETQ. The CDR3 DNA follows: TGCGCCACCACAGGACTGGCCCCGAACACCGGGGAGCTGTTTTTT. Translating gives CATTGLAPNTGELFF.

The table lists this clone with a few counts. Other DNA sequences within the sample encode an identical CDR3. The rearrangement uses TRBV20-1 and TRBJ2-5, with D unresolved. This CDR3 has 10 amino acids. V was pared by 3 bases and J by 5 bases, with 4 bases between. CDR1 is DFQATT and CDR2 is SNEGSKA in the germline V gene (reference sequence). The CDR3 loop is CSASGETQYF. The DNA of the CDR3 is TGCAGTGCTAGTGGGGAGACCCAGTACTTC.

The chain has TRBV25-1 and TRBJ2-7; perhaps TRBD1 as D (6 bases). The V gene lost 2 bases and the J gene lost 5 bases, with 19 bases spanning the gap. The CDR3 runs 16 residues. Germline V gene lookup returns CDR1 MGHDK and CDR2 SYGVNS. The CDR3, as DNA: TGTGCCAGCAGTGAAGAAATCGGGCAGGGGAACGACGAGCAGTACTTC. It is translated as CASSEEIGQGNDEQYF.

The sample holds a few counts of this clone. The chain links TRBV23-1 to TRBJ1-5; no definite D call. TRBV23-1 qualifies as an ORF whose function is uncertain. This CDR3 has 14 residues. The germline V and J ends were trimmed by 0 bases and 15 bases, with 18 bases remaining between them. This CDR3 reads CASSQSSGQDAMHF. CDR3 in DNA: TGCGCCAGCAGTCAATCGTCGGGCCAGGATGCTATGCATTTT.

The CDR3 DNA is TGTGCCAGCAGCTCGCCGGGACAGACTTACAATGAGCAGTTCTTC. This encodes CASSSPGQTYNEQFF. This chain connects TRBV21-1 to TRBJ2-1; the tabulated D call, TRBD1, remains unverified against the DNA. TRBV21-1 is described as a pseudogene. The CDR3 contains 15 residues.

This clone showed up just a few times. This chain connects TRBV10-3 to TRBJ1-1; D is possibly TRBD1 (5 bases). The germline V and J ends were trimmed by 5 bases and 0 bases, with 7 bases remaining between them. The V gene's germline CDR1 is ENHRY and CDR2 SYGVKD. The CDR3 sequence is 13 residues long. CDR3 sequence: CAISTQVNTEAFF. The CDR3 region has the DNA TGTGCCATCAGTACACAGGTGAACACTGAAGCTTTCTTT.

This clone appeared a few times. The CDR3 here is CASSPSGGWEQYF. As DNA, the CDR3 is TGTGCCAGCAGCCCTAGCGGGGGGTGGGAGCAGTACTTC. J is TRBJ2-7 and V is TRBV25-1, with 11 bases that match TRBD2. The CDR3 has 13 amino acids. Germline CDR1 reads MGHDK; CDR2 reads SYGVNS. The junction had 5 bases not matched to a gene; V was cut back by 6 bases and J by 7 bases.

This clone was seen a few times. This chain joins TRBV18 and TRBJ2-7, with D uncertain. CDR1 is KGHSH and CDR2 is LQKENI in the germline V gene. The CDR3 extends over 13 amino acids. Trimming removed 3 bases from V and 5 bases from J, with 11 bases in between. In nucleotides, the CDR3 is TGTGCCAGCTCACCTCCAGACGAAAACGAGCAGTACTTC. Encoded protein: CASSPPDENEQYF.

V usage is TRBV7-2 and J usage is TRBJ2-2; 11 bases map to TRBD1. V shed 5 bases and J 7 bases; nucleotides not matched to a gene: 6. The CDR3 is 15 amino acids. Germline assignment: CDR1 SGHTA and CDR2 FQGNSA. In DNA, the CDR3 is TGTGCCAGCAGCACCAGGACAGGGGGCAGCGGGGAGCTGTTTTTT. Translating it yields CASSTRTGGSGELFF. Full variable domain (rest looked up from reference TRBV7-2 and TRBJ2-2): GAGVSQSPSNKVTEKGKDVELRCDPISGHTALYWYRQSLGQGLEFLIYFQGNSAPDKSGLPSDRFSAERTGGSVSTLTIQRTQQEDSAVYLCASSTRTGGSGELFFGEGSRLTVL.

The chain couples TRBV9 to TRBJ2-7; a possible D gene is TRBD2 (6 bases). V lost 3 bases and J lost 5, with 18 bases in between. The CDR3 contains 15 residues. Germline lookup yields CDR1 SGDLS and CDR2 YYNGEE. CDR3 nucleotides: TGTGCCAGCAGCGCAGAGGGACTCCGAGCCCACGAGCAGTACTTC. This gives the protein CASSAEGLRAHEQYF. The full variable domain, its missing parts supplied by reference TRBV9 and TRBJ2-7, is DSGVTQTPKHLITATGQRVTLRCSPRSGDLSVYWYQQSLDQGLQFLIQYYNGEERAKGNILERFSAQQFPDLHSELNLSSLELGDSALYFCASSAEGLRAHEQYFGPGTRLTVT.

Concerning this clone: Other DNA sequences in this sample translate to the same CDR3. V is TRBV6-6 and J is TRBJ2-5; TRBD2 might be the D (6 bases). In germline, CDR1 is MNHNY, CDR2 SVGAGI (reference sequence). The CDR3 runs to 13 residues. V was cut by 2 bases and J by 2 bases, with 6 bases left in between. CDR3 residues: CASSYGGQETQYF. The CDR3 DNA follows: TGTGCCAGCAGTTACGGGGGGCAAGAGACCCAGTACTTC.

The chain carries TRBV2 and TRBJ1-4; D is undetermined. Germline values: CDR1 SNHLY, CDR2 FYNNEI. This CDR3 region has 10 residues. Trimming shortened V by 8 bases and J by 7 bases, and 5 bases separated the two germline ends. The CDR3 loop reads CASSGEKLFF. The CDR3 DNA follows: TGTGCCAGCTCGGGTGAAAAACTGTTTTTT. Based on the CDR3 plus reference TRBV2 and TRBJ1-4, the full variable domain is EPEVTQTPSHQVTQMGQEVILRCVPISNHLYFYWYRQILGQKVEFLVSFYNNEISEKSEIFDDQFSVERPDGSNFTLKIRSTKLEDSAMYFCASSGEKLFFGSGTQLSVL.

The gene calls are TRBV2 and TRBJ2-3; 7 bases fit TRBD2. From germline, CDR1 is SNHLY and CDR2 FYNNEI. The CDR3 consists of 14 residues. V lost 5 bases and J lost 5; bases outside the gene matches: 7. The CDR3 sequence is CASSRGTTRDTQYF. As DNA, the CDR3 is TGTGCCAGCAGTAGAGGGACTACCAGAGATACGCAGTATTTT.

This clone was seen more than once but under ten times. The V gene is TRBV7-6, the J gene TRBJ1-4, with TRBD1 matching over 7 bases. J was trimmed by 5 bases and V by 5 bases; bases with no gene match: 8. Per germline, CDR1 SGHVS and CDR2 FNYEAQ. This CDR3 comprises 15 residues. The chain's CDR3 is CASSVRQGGNEKLFF. The CDR3 bases are TGTGCCAGCAGCGTACGACAGGGCGGGAATGAAAAACTGTTTTTT. Full variable domain (rest looked up from reference TRBV7-6 and TRBJ1-4): GAGVSQSPRYKVTKRGQDVALRCDPISGHVSLYWYRQALGQGPEFLTYFNYEAQQDKSGLPNDRFSAERPEGSISTLTIQRTEQRDSAMYRCASSVRQGGNEKLFFGSGTQLSVL.

This rearrangement joins TRBV7-9 to TRBJ2-3; D is possibly TRBD1 (6 bases). Trimming pared 5 bases from V and 1 base from J, leaving 10 bases between. The CDR3 runs 14 residues. Germline V gene sequence: CDR1 SEHNR, CDR2 FQNEAQ (reference sequence). CDR3: CASSQTGRTDTQYF. CDR3 coding DNA: TGTGCCAGCAGCCAAACAGGGCGCACAGATACGCAGTATTTT.

This sequence joins TRBV5-1 and TRBJ2-1; TRBD2 matches at 14 bases. The CDR3 contains 21 residues. The junction had 16 bases not matched to a gene; V was cut back by 0 bases and J by 5 bases. The germline V gene encodes CDR1 SGHRS and CDR2 YFSETQ. The chain's CDR3 is CASSLVRAAWTSGGLDNEQFF. The CDR3 DNA follows: TGCGCCAGCAGCTTGGTCCGGGCCGCTTGGACTAGCGGGGGGCTGGACAATGAGCAGTTCTTC.

This chain uses TRBV9 with TRBJ1-2; unclear D gene. The CDR3 is 15 amino acids. The V and J ends lost 2 bases and 6 bases respectively, with 17 bases between them. Germline assignment: CDR1 SGDLS and CDR2 YYNGEE. The CDR3 is CASSVNGRTGHGYTF. CDR3 coding DNA: TGTGCCAGCAGCGTCAACGGGAGGACGGGTCATGGCTACACCTTC.

This rearrangement joins TRBV11-2 to TRBJ2-7; D possibly corresponds to TRBD1 (5 bases). CDR3 length: 15 amino acids. The germline V and J ends were trimmed by 4 bases and 1 base, with 14 bases remaining between them. Germline CDR1 and CDR2: SGHAT and FQNNGV. The CDR3 coding sequence is TGTGCCAGCAGCTCTCCAGGGTTCCAGTCCTACGAGCAGTACTTC. It translates to CASSSPGFQSYEQYF. Based on the CDR3 plus reference TRBV11-2 and TRBJ2-7, the full variable domain is EAGVAQSPRYKIIEKRQSVAFWCNPISGHATLYWYQQILGQGPKLLIQFQNNGVVDDSQLPKDRFSAERLKGVDSTLKIQPAKLEDSAVYLCASSSPGFQSYEQYFGPGTRLTVT.

The chain has TRBV6-6 and TRBJ1-2; D gene unclear. The germline CDR1 and CDR2 sequences are MNHNY and SVGAGI (reference sequence). V lost 2 bases and J lost 6, with 10 bases in between. The CDR3 runs to 13 residues. The CDR3 here is CASSYGGPNGYTF. CDR3 in DNA: TGTGCCAGCAGTTACGGAGGGCCGAATGGCTACACCTTC.

This clone came up a few times. This chain connects TRBV2 to TRBJ2-1, with D perhaps assigned TRBD1 or TRBD2 (6 bases each). Germline lookup yields CDR1 SNHLY and CDR2 FYNNEI. Trimming cost V 7 bases and J 2 bases, with 9 bases left between them. The CDR3 consists of 13 residues. The CDR3 loop is CASKGEAYNEQFF. Here the CDR3 DNA reads TGTGCCAGCAAGGGGGAGGCCTACAATGAGCAGTTCTTC. Full variable domain (rest looked up from reference TRBV2 and TRBJ2-1): EPEVTQTPSHQVTQMGQEVILRCVPISNHLYFYWYRQILGQKVEFLVSFYNNEISEKSEIFDDQFSVERPDGSNFTLKIRSTKLEDSAMYFCASKGEAYNEQFFGPGTRLTVL.

This clone was observed a few times. This chain links TRBV4-3 with TRBJ2-1, with 7 bases aligning to TRBD2. V shed 1 base and J 0 bases; nucleotides not matched to a gene: 3. This CDR3 region has 16 residues. CDR1 LGHNA and CDR2 YSLEER come from the germline V gene. For the CDR3, the DNA is TGCGCCAGCAGCCAAGGGCGGGGGAGCTCCTACAATGAGCAGTTCTTC. Residues: CASSQGRGSSYNEQFF.

Only a few counts were recorded for this clone. This chain connects TRBV9 to TRBJ1-1; a possible D gene is TRBD1 (6 bases). Trimming stripped 4 bases from V and 2 bases from J, with 12 bases between. CDR1 and CDR2 (germline): SGDLS, YYNGEE. The CDR3 contains 14 residues. The CDR3 protein is CASSRGQPNTEAFF. CDR3 sequence (DNA): TGTGCCAGCAGCCGCGGACAGCCTAACACTGAAGCTTTCTTT. Full variable domain (remainder filled in from reference TRBV9 and TRBJ1-1): DSGVTQTPKHLITATGQRVTLRCSPRSGDLSVYWYQQSLDQGLQFLIQYYNGEERAKGNILERFSAQQFPDLHSELNLSSLELGDSALYFCASSRGQPNTEAFFGQGTRLTVV.